This passage covers 18 T cell receptor beta chains from one sample sequenced in a study of beta chain features in type 1 diabetes. Isolated RNA was reverse transcribed in full, so expressed TCRB transcripts were sequenced. Only in-frame clones appear in the TCRdb table, and some are missing; sequencing was by immunoSEQ multiplex PCR. The table shows 390,000 or so clones, with about 15% occurring only once. Material for sequencing was naive CD4+ T cells from blood. The source of these receptors is a man under 40 in good health.

This chain links TRBV15 with TRBJ2-7; D gene unclear. CDR1 and CDR2 (germline): LNHNV, YYDKDF (reference sequence). The CDR3 has 15 amino acids. V was cut by 1 base and J by 5 bases, with 15 bases left in between. CDR3 region: CATSRVRGVAHEQYF. The CDR3 DNA reads as TGTGCCACCAGCAGAGTGCGTGGGGTAGCCCACGAGCAGTACTTC. Full variable domain (outside the CDR3, taken from reference TRBV15 and TRBJ2-7): DAMVIQNPRYQVTQFGKPVTLSCSQTLNHNVMYWYQQKSSQAPKLLFHYYDKDFNNEADTPDNFQSRRPNTSFCFLDIRSPGLGDTAMYLCATSRVRGVAHEQYFGPGTRLTVT.

The V and J genes are TRBV6-5 and TRBJ1-3, with unresolved D. Per germline, CDR1 MNHEY and CDR2 SVGAGI. V was clipped by 6 bases and J by 0 bases, with 12 bases between them. The CDR3 is 15 amino acids. The CDR3 DNA follows: TGTGCCAGCAGCCGCGGCTTCGGCTCTGGAAACACCATATATTTT. Translated, it gives CASSRGFGSGNTIYF.

This clone was counted a few times. The V call is TRBV2, the J call TRBJ1-5; 8 bases are a match to TRBD1. This CDR3 is built from 14 residues. CDR1 is SNHLY and CDR2 is FYNNEI in the germline V gene. V shed 5 bases, J shed 7 bases, and the junction held 7 bases outside the gene matches. CDR3 nucleotides: TGTGCCAGCAGTTTGGACAGGGCGGACCAGCCCCAGCATTTT. Its translation: CASSLDRADQPQHF.

This clone was recorded a few times. Other DNA sequences in the sample encode the same CDR3. This sequence joins TRBV9 and TRBJ2-3; D is uncertain. There are 14 residues in the CDR3. Germline CDR1 SGDLS, CDR2 YYNGEE. V dropped 0 bases and J dropped 6 bases, with 11 bases sitting between them. In DNA form, the CDR3 reads TGTGCCAGCAGCGTAGCCTCAGGAACGGATACGCAGTATTTT. Translating gives CASSVASGTDTQYF.

V usage is TRBV6-1 and J usage is TRBJ2-5, with 7 bases lining up with TRBD1. The V and J ends lost 6 bases and 2 bases, in that order; junction bases with no gene match: 3. Germline lookup yields CDR1 MNHNS and CDR2 SASEGT. The CDR3 has 13 residues. Written as DNA, the CDR3 is TGTGCCAGCAGCCAGGGACAGCAAGAGACCCAGTACTTC. Translating gives CASSQGQQETQYF.

This clone was observed a few times. The chain links TRBV6-1 to TRBJ2-1, with D tentatively TRBD1 (6 bases). With 2 bases removed from V and 7 bases from J, the gap between germline ends came to 21 bases. This CDR3 is 17 amino acids long. Per germline, CDR1 MNHNS and CDR2 SASEGT. The CDR3 loop reads CASSELQGLITSNEQFF. As DNA, the CDR3 is TGTGCCAGCAGTGAACTTCAGGGGCTCATAACGAGTAATGAGCAGTTCTTC.

V and J are TRBV19 and TRBJ2-1; TRBD2 aligns across 9 bases. V lost 3 bases to trimming and J lost 1 base; unmatched junction nucleotides: 4. The CDR3 is 16 residues long. CDR1 and CDR2 (germline): LNHDA, SQIVND (reference sequence). The CDR3 region is CASSIASGTSYNEQFF. The CDR3 DNA reads TGTGCCAGTAGTATCGCTAGCGGGACTTCCTACAATGAGCAGTTCTTC.

The chain couples TRBV27 to TRBJ2-1; 9 bases are a match to TRBD1. The V segment lost 5 bases and the J segment 9 bases; nucleotides outside the gene matches: 11. Germline CDR1 and CDR2: MNHEY and SMNVEV (reference sequence). The CDR3 sequence is 15 residues long. The CDR3 sequence: CASSPGQGAFGEQFF. In DNA form, the CDR3 reads TGTGCCAGCAGTCCGGGACAGGGAGCATTTGGTGAGCAGTTCTTC.

A few counts support this clone. The gene calls are TRBV7-9 and TRBJ2-3, with 13 nucleotides matching TRBD2. J gave up 4 bases and V 5 bases, and 6 bases lay outside the gene matches. CDR1 SEHNR and CDR2 FQNEAQ come from the germline V gene (reference sequence). The CDR3 runs to 16 residues. CDR3 nucleotide sequence: TGTGCCAGCAGCCTCAGGGGACTAGCGGGATCAGATACGCAGTATTTT. It yields the protein CASSLRGLAGSDTQYF.

In this sample, this clone turned up once. V and J are TRBV18 and TRBJ2-5, with TRBD2 as a possible D gene (6 bases). Germline values: CDR1 KGHSH, CDR2 LQKENI. This CDR3 comprises 12 residues. Trimming took off 4 bases at V and 9 bases at J, with 12 bases between the two ends. CDR3 protein: CASSLRDSPQYF. The CDR3 region has the DNA TGTGCCAGCTCACTCCGGGACTCCCCCCAGTACTTC.

The chain couples TRBV7-3 to TRBJ1-4; D call uncertain. Germline loops: CDR1 SGHTA, CDR2 FQGTGA. The CDR3 contains 14 residues. The V and J ends lost 6 bases and 7 bases respectively, with 15 bases between them. The CDR3 DNA follows: TGTGCCAGCAGGCTAGAGGTCGGGTTTGAAAAACTGTTTTTT. Protein product: CASRLEVGFEKLFF.

This clone was seen a handful of times. The sample has other DNA sequences that encode this CDR3 too. This chain connects TRBV29-1 to TRBJ1-2, with 11 bases lining up with TRBD1. Germline CDR1 and CDR2: SQVTM and ANQGSEA. The CDR3 covers 12 residues. The J segment lost 4 bases and the V segment lost 6 bases, leaving 1 base of the junction unmatched. In DNA form, the CDR3 reads TGCAGCGTCGGGACAGGGGGCTATGGCTACACCTTC. This sequence encodes CSVGTGGYGYTF.

The chain uses TRBV4-3 and TRBJ2-5; unclear D gene. This CDR3 spans 13 amino acids. Trimming took off 1 base at V and 1 base at J, with 4 bases between the two ends. Germline V gene data show CDR1 as LGHNA and CDR2 as YSLEER. The CDR3 DNA sequence: TGCGCCAGCAGCCAAGTTGGCCAAGAGACCCAGTACTTC. This gives the protein CASSQVGQETQYF.

The chain has TRBV15 and TRBJ2-3; 7 bases are shared with TRBD1. Germline CDR1 LNHNV, CDR2 YYDKDF (reference sequence). The CDR3 covers 15 residues. J was trimmed by 8 bases and V by 3 bases; bases with no gene match: 11. CDR3 in amino acids: CATSRPQGSATTQYF. CDR3 nucleotide sequence: TGTGCCACCAGCAGGCCACAGGGGAGCGCAACTACGCAGTATTTT.

This clone came up a few times. The chain combines TRBV2 with TRBJ1-2; no reliable D call. V was shortened by 8 bases and J by 4 bases, with 11 bases between the two germline ends. Germline CDR1 and CDR2: SNHLY and FYNNEI. The CDR3 is made up of 12 amino acids. The CDR3 reads CASQRVTYGYTF. As DNA, the CDR3 is TGTGCCAGCCAGAGGGTTACCTATGGCTACACCTTC. Drawing the rest from reference TRBV2 and TRBJ1-2, the complete variable domain is EPEVTQTPSHQVTQMGQEVILRCVPISNHLYFYWYRQILGQKVEFLVSFYNNEISEKSEIFDDQFSVERPDGSNFTLKIRSTKLEDSAMYFCASQRVTYGYTFGSGTRLTVV.

This clone was seen more than once but under ten times. V usage is TRBV23-1 and J usage is TRBJ2-7, with 11 bases lining up with TRBD2. TRBV23-1 is identified as an open reading frame with a role that is uncertain. The CDR3 totals 20 residues. V lost 3 bases, J lost 1 base, and 17 bases stayed unmatched. Written as DNA, the CDR3 is TGCGCCAGCAGTCACCTCGGGACTAGCGGCCCTAAGTCCTTTTCCTACGAGCAGTACGTC. Protein product: CASSHLGTSGPKSFSYEQYV.

Remarks on this clone: Other DNA sequences within the sample encode an identical CDR3. The CDR3 is CASSRTGLTYEQYF. In DNA, the CDR3 is TGTGCCAGCAGCCGGACAGGGTTAACCTACGAGCAGTACTTC. J is TRBJ2-7 and V is TRBV6-5; 8 bases are a match to TRBD1. V was pared by 6 bases and J by 2 bases, with 6 bases of the junction left unmatched. CDR1 and CDR2 (germline): MNHEY, SVGAGI. This CDR3 is 14 amino acids long.

This clone was found a few times. The J gene is TRBJ2-2, the V gene TRBV12-5; D might be TRBD2 (5 bases). CDR1 is LGHNT, CDR2 FRNRAP, per germline. Trimming left V 11 bases short and J 0 bases short, with 16 bases between. The CDR3 runs to 15 residues. The CDR3 reads CASSYRGTNTGELFF. The CDR3 coding sequence is TGTGCTTCGAGTTATCGGGGTACGAACACCGGGGAGCTGTTTTTT.